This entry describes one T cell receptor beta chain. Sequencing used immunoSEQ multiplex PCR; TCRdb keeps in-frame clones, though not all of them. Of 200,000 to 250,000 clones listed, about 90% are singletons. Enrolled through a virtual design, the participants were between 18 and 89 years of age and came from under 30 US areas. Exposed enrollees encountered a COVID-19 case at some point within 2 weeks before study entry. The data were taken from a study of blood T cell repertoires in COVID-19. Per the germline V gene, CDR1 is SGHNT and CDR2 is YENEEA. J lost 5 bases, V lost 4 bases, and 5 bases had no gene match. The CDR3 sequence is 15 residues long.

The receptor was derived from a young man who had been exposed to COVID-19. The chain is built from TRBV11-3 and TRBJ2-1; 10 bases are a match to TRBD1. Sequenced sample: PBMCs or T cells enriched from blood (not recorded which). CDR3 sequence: CASSYSGTGDNEQFF. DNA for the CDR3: TGTGCCAGCAGCTATTCCGGGACAGGGGACAATGAGCAGTTCTTC.